The sequence of this T cell receptor (beta chain) was determined in a study of T cell responses to AZD1222 COVID-19 vaccine. Whole-study findings and limits: Spike as a whole was targeted by vaccine-associated CD4 TCRs, dominant at 160-218 and 743-854. Sampling captured repertoires only after the peak T cell response.

Regarding this clone: The antigen is not known.

J lost 0 bases, V lost 1 base, and 2 bases had no gene match. From germline, CDR1 is SQVTM and CDR2 ANQGSEA. The CDR3 is 14 amino acids. TCRdb's copy holds only in-frame clones and misses some; the assay was immunoSEQ multiplex PCR. The data show about 110,000 clones, with 80% to 95% seen just once and more than 2% held by the top ten. The receptor's source is an adult who received the AZD1222 COVID-19 vaccine. Material: peripheral blood, obtained 28 days after the second AZD1222 dose. The chain recombines TRBV29-1 with TRBJ2-7; 8 nucleotides align to TRBD1. The CDR3: CSVEGDRSSYEQYF. The CDR3 nucleotides are TGCAGCGTTGAAGGGGACAGGAGCTCCTACGAGCAGTACTTC.